This T cell receptor beta chain was found in a study of shared clonotypes between healthy human individuals. The study separated CD4+ cells into CD45RA+ naive and CD45RA-negative memory subsets. Trimming cost V 0 bases and J 5 bases; bases outside gene matches: 9. Germline V gene sequence: CDR1 LGHNA, CDR2 YNFKEQ. The CDR3 runs 17 residues. Profiling relied on immunoSEQ multiplex PCR, and the TCRdb table lists in-frame clones only, not all of them. The sample has around 2.5 million clones; approximately 93% are singletons. The sample comprised naive CD4+ T cells from PBMCs. Subset in this sample: CD45RA+ positively selected. The chain uses TRBV4-2 and TRBJ2-2, with 7 bases that match TRBD2. This TCR was recovered from a man aged 18 to 35 in good health. Some clones in this sample may be carry-over from other donors' samples. The CDR3 protein is CASSQDLIREGTGELFF. The CDR3 nucleotides read TGTGCCAGCAGCCAAGACCTTATAAGGGAGGGGACCGGGGAGCTGTTTTTT.